This TCR beta chain is from a study of blood T cells in healthy people across ages. Primed by a sample-barcoded 5' primer and a J-beta primer mix, a second PCR proceeded for 7 to 11 cycles. A template-switch adaptor with 12 random nucleotides tagged each cDNA molecule. In TCRdb, the 5' RACE reads were re-called with MiXCR into one record per CDR3 protein. The sample has under 2 million distinct CDR3 sequences; 30% to 40% are singletons. Notes on this clonotype: At one boundary the junction diverges from the germline segment, which might be a read error.

Germline CDR1 and CDR2: MNHNY and SVGAGI (reference sequence). This CDR3 comprises 15 residues. The sequence was obtained from a woman under 40 in good health. The sample consisted of blood. The J gene is TRBJ2-3, the V gene TRBV6-6, with D hard to call. The CDR3 is CASSSHQVNTDMQYF. CDR3 nucleotides: TGTGCCAGCAGTTCCCATCAGGTGAACACAGATATGCAGTATTTT.